Below are 18 T cell receptor beta chains sequenced from a single sample in a study of a mutant IDH1 vaccine in newly diagnosed glioma. Clones were sequenced by immunoSEQ multiplex PCR, and TCRdb holds only the in-frame ones, with some missing. The sample holds tens of thousands of clones, approximately 91% seen once. Time point here: baseline, week 1 (first vaccination visit). The treatment: pre-vaccination baseline after standard-of-care therapy. Sequenced here: PBMCs, sampled from a glioma patient treated with radiotherapy, temozolomide or both. The receptors here all came from a woman in her thirties or forties with glioma.

J is TRBJ2-1 and V is TRBV6-5; D gene uncertain. This CDR3 spans 13 amino acids. Germline assignment: CDR1 MNHEY and CDR2 SVGAGI. Deletions cut 7 bases from V and 1 base from J, with 8 bases between. The CDR3 region has the DNA TGTGCCAGCAACAAGGGTTCCTACAATGAGCAGTTCTTC. It yields the protein CASNKGSYNEQFF.

The CDR3 DNA sequence: TGTGCCACCAGCAGAGATCTCATGAACACTGAAGCTTTCTTT. Translated: CATSRDLMNTEAFF. J is TRBJ1-1 and V is TRBV15, with D unclear. The germline V gene has CDR1 LNHNV and CDR2 YYDKDF (reference sequence). CDR3 length equals 14 residues. The ends were cut back, 0 bases at V and 0 bases at J, with 5 bases in the middle.

The count of this clone is one. The chain is built from TRBV2 and TRBJ1-5, with 7 bases fitting TRBD1. This CDR3 is 14 amino acids long. CDR1 SNHLY and CDR2 FYNNEI come from the germline V gene. J lost 1 base, V lost 7 bases, and 4 bases had no gene match. The CDR3 DNA follows: TGTGCCAGCACTCAGGGGGACAGCAATCAGCCCCAGCATTTT. It specifies CASTQGDSNQPQHF.

This clone was seen once. V and J are TRBV27 and TRBJ1-4, with 8 nucleotides matching TRBD1. The CDR3 sequence is 15 residues long. With 5 bases clipped from V and 8 bases from J, the junction kept 10 bases outside the gene matches. Germline CDR1 MNHEY, CDR2 SMNVEV (reference sequence). CDR3 in amino acids: CASSVRQGRREKLFF. In DNA, the CDR3 is TGTGCCAGCAGTGTCCGACAGGGGCGTAGGGAAAAACTGTTTTTT.

This sequence joins TRBV4-1 and TRBJ2-1, with D unclear. The V gene's germline CDR1 is MGHRA and CDR2 YSYEKL. This CDR3 has 16 amino acids. V was trimmed by 0 bases and J by 0 bases, leaving 9 bases between them. CDR3 nucleotide sequence: TGCGCCAGCAGCCAAGATCCAGCTAGCTCCTACAATGAGCAGTTCTTC. It yields the protein CASSQDPASSYNEQFF.

This sequence joins TRBV5-4 and TRBJ1-1, with TRBD1 identical over 12 bases. The CDR3 is 18 residues long. Germline V lookup: CDR1 SGHNT, CDR2 YYREEE (reference sequence). After removal of 3 bases from V and 4 bases from J, the junction contained 13 bases not matched to a gene. The CDR3 loop reads CASSSAVTGTGGGTEAFF. The CDR3 DNA sequence: TGTGCCAGCAGCTCGGCCGTGACCGGGACAGGGGGCGGCACTGAAGCTTTCTTT.

The chain uses TRBV30 and TRBJ1-5; unclear D gene. The CDR3 totals 14 residues. Germline V gives CDR1 GTSNPN, CDR2 SVGIG (reference sequence). Trimming left V 2 bases short and J 2 bases short, with 10 bases between. CDR3 nucleotides: TGTGCCTGGAGTCAACTTATAGGCAATCAGCCCCAGCATTTT. This translates into CAWSQLIGNQPQHF. Variable domain in full (rest from reference TRBV30 and TRBJ1-5): SQTIHQWPATLVQPVGSPLSLECTVEGTSNPNLYWYRQAAGRGLQLLFYSVGIGQISSEVPQNLSASRPQDRQFILSSKKLLLSDSGFYLCAWSQLIGNQPQHFGDGTRLSIL.

The chain recombines TRBV7-9 with TRBJ1-2; TRBD1 is a possible D gene (6 bases). The V end lost 1 base, the J end lost 4 bases, and 10 bases lay between the germline ends. Per germline, CDR1 SEHNR and CDR2 FQNEAQ (reference sequence). The CDR3 is 14 amino acids. CDR3 amino acids: CASSLGGAFYGYTF. DNA for the CDR3: TGTGCCAGCAGCTTAGGGGGGGCGTTCTATGGCTACACCTTC.

This rearrangement joins TRBV6-1 to TRBJ1-2; D is ambiguous. The germline V gene has CDR1 MNHNS and CDR2 SASEGT. CDR3 length: 14 residues. V was trimmed by 0 bases and J by 8 bases, leaving 13 bases between them. DNA of the CDR3: TGTGCCAGCAGTGAAGCGGTCCCGGATAGGGGCTACACCTTC. As protein: CASSEAVPDRGYTF.

This chain joins TRBV5-6 and TRBJ2-7; 7 nucleotides match TRBD2. V dropped 4 bases and J dropped 3; count of bases not matched to a gene: 7. The CDR3 has 14 amino acids. Germline assignment: CDR1 SGHDT and CDR2 YYEEEE. CDR3 in DNA: TGTGCCAGCAGCCCCATAGCGGGTATCTACGAGCAGTACTTC. The encoded protein is CASSPIAGIYEQYF. The variable domain in full, completed from reference TRBV5-6 and TRBJ2-7, reads DAGVTQSPTHLIKTRGQQVTLRCSPKSGHDTVSWYQQALGQGPQFIFQYYEEEERQRGNFPDRFSGHQFPNYSSELNVNALLLGDSALYLCASSPIAGIYEQYFGPGTRLTVT.

The CDR3 nucleotides read TGTGCCAGCAGCTCATACGGCTTTGCGGGACTAGCTGGAGGGTTCTTC. It translates to CASSSYGFAGLAGGFF. This chain joins TRBV7-2 and TRBJ2-1; TRBD2 matches 9 bases. CDR3 length: 16 amino acids. The trim removed 4 bases at V and 15 bases at J, leaving 19 bases unmatched. Germline CDR1 reads SGHTA; CDR2 reads FQGNSA. The entire variable domain, with the rest obtained from reference TRBV7-2 and TRBJ2-1, is as follows: GAGVSQSPSNKVTEKGKDVELRCDPISGHTALYWYRQSLGQGLEFLIYFQGNSAPDKSGLPSDRFSAERTGGSVSTLTIQRTQQEDSAVYLCASSSYGFAGLAGGFFGPGTRLTVL.

V and J are TRBV7-2 and TRBJ2-7, with D hard to call. The CDR3 contains 10 residues. Trimming pared 2 bases from V and 8 bases from J, leaving 4 bases between. Germline V gene lookup returns CDR1 SGHTA and CDR2 FQGNSA. The CDR3 is CASSLRQQYF. The CDR3 DNA reads as TGTGCCAGCAGCTTAAGGCAGCAGTACTTC.

V usage is TRBV6-6 and J usage is TRBJ1-1, with 8 nucleotides matching TRBD1. Germline V gene sequence: CDR1 MNHNY, CDR2 SVGAGI (reference sequence). V lost 2 bases, J lost 5 bases, and 4 bases stayed unmatched. This CDR3 region has 14 residues. CDR3 region: CASSYEGQETEAFF. The DNA of the CDR3 is TGTGCCAGCAGTTACGAGGGACAGGAGACTGAAGCTTTCTTT.

The genes are TRBV5-1 and TRBJ2-3; 9 nucleotides align to TRBD2. J gave up 5 bases and V 4 bases, and 11 bases lay outside the gene matches. Germline V gene sequence: CDR1 SGHRS, CDR2 YFSETQ. The length of the CDR3 is 16 residues. CDR3 in amino acids: CASSKDSGSLRDTQYF. CDR3 in DNA: TGCGCCAGCAGCAAGGATAGCGGGAGCCTAAGAGATACGCAGTATTTT.

This chain connects TRBV4-3 to TRBJ1-3; D not certain. From germline, CDR1 is LGHNA and CDR2 YSLEER. The CDR3 is 16 amino acids. Deletions cut 1 base from V and 2 bases from J, with 12 bases between. CDR3: CASSQVGGGTGNTIYF. The CDR3 region has the DNA TGCGCCAGCAGCCAAGTAGGTGGCGGAACTGGAAACACCATATATTTT.

This clone was seen just once. The V gene is TRBV2, the J gene TRBJ2-5; TRBD1 matches 7 bases. V was pared by 6 bases and J by 5 bases, with 6 bases of the junction left unmatched. Germline V gives CDR1 SNHLY, CDR2 FYNNEI. This CDR3 spans 13 amino acids. CDR3 loop: CASSDRVGETQYF. As DNA, the CDR3 is TGTGCCAGCAGCGACAGGGTGGGGGAGACCCAGTACTTC. Complete variable domain (other parts from reference TRBV2 and TRBJ2-5): EPEVTQTPSHQVTQMGQEVILRCVPISNHLYFYWYRQILGQKVEFLVSFYNNEISEKSEIFDDQFSVERPDGSNFTLKIRSTKLEDSAMYFCASSDRVGETQYFGPGTRLLVL.

The chain joins TRBV20-1 to TRBJ1-1, with 7 positions matching TRBD1. The length of the CDR3 is 10 residues. The V gene's germline CDR1 is DFQATT and CDR2 SNEGSKA (reference sequence). V lost 4 bases, J lost 10 bases, and 3 bases stayed unmatched. CDR3 nucleotides: TGCAGTGCTAACAGGGGTACAGCTTTCTTT. This translates into CSANRGTAFF.

V usage is TRBV6-1 and J usage is TRBJ1-4; no firm D call. The CDR3 loop spans 13 amino acids. CDR1 is MNHNS, CDR2 SASEGT, per germline. Trimming left V 4 bases short and J 4 bases short, with 7 bases between. The CDR3: CASSAGNNEKLFF. The CDR3 DNA follows: TGTGCCAGCAGTGCGGGCAATAATGAAAAACTGTTTTTT.